The entry below gives a single T cell receptor beta chain sequence along with its context. The record originates from a study of CD4+ T cells in melanoma. V trimming: 3 bases; J trimming: 8 bases; junction bases outside the gene matches: 4. The CDR3 contains 14 residues. Germline CDR1 is MNHEY and CDR2 is SMNVEV (reference sequence). Assay used: immunoSEQ multiplex PCR; TCRdb lists only in-frame clones, some missing. The sample has about 50,000 clones, roughly nine tenths seen once. This TCR was recovered from a human donor with melanoma. The rearrangement uses TRBV27 and TRBJ2-1, with 10 bases fitting TRBD2. Source material: peripheral blood. The CDR3 region has the DNA TGTGCCAGCAGTTTCCTAGCGGGGGAGGATGAGCAGTTCTTC. Translation: CASSFLAGEDEQFF.